The 18 T cell receptor beta chains below come from one sample, sequenced in a study of cytomegalovirus exposure and HLA in healthy donors. Primers included in the PCR were 60 Vbeta and 13 Jbeta primers. The protocol was immunoSEQ multiplex PCR, while the TCRdb copy is restricted to in-frame clones and leaves out a portion. The sample carries more than 110,000 clones, roughly 79% recorded once. Sequencing was performed on PBMCs. The source of these receptors is a man aged 30-40 years in good health and CMV-seropositive.

The V gene is TRBV6-5, the J gene TRBJ1-4; no firm D call. V lost 5 bases and J 4 bases, leaving 14 bases between the germline ends. This CDR3 is 15 amino acids long. The germline V gene has CDR1 MNHEY and CDR2 SVGAGI. CDR3 coding DNA: TGTGCCAGCAGTCCCCCCCGGGCGGGTAATGAAAAACTGTTTTTT. Residues: CASSPPRAGNEKLFF.

V gene TRBV2 combines with J gene TRBJ1-4; 8 bases are a match to TRBD1. CDR1 and CDR2 (germline): SNHLY, FYNNEI. This CDR3 has 15 residues. The V segment lost 5 bases and the J segment 7 bases; nucleotides outside the gene matches: 9. The CDR3 nucleotides are TGTGCCAGCAGTAGTCGGGGGACAGGTAGTGAAAAACTGTTTTTT. It is translated as CASSSRGTGSEKLFF.

The J gene is TRBJ2-7, the V gene TRBV18; 11 bases match TRBD2. The trim removed 4 bases at V and 3 bases at J, leaving 8 bases unmatched. The CDR3 spans 16 residues. Looked up from germline, CDR1 is KGHSH and CDR2 is LQKENI. The CDR3 DNA follows: TGTGCCAGCTCACAAATGGCCGGGACTAGCGGCTACGAGCAGTACTTC. Translation: CASSQMAGTSGYEQYF.

This chain joins TRBV6-5 and TRBJ1-1; D is uncertain. Germline-derived CDR1 and CDR2 are MNHEY and SVGAGI. V was pared by 5 bases and J by 0 bases, with 7 bases between. The CDR3 has 13 amino acids. CDR3: CASSNYLNTEAFF. CDR3 sequence (DNA): TGTGCCAGCAGTAACTACTTGAACACTGAAGCTTTCTTT.

J is TRBJ1-2 and V is TRBV5-4, with D unclear. CDR1 is SGHNT, CDR2 YYREEE, per germline (reference sequence). V lost 4 bases to trimming and J lost 2 bases, with 15 bases between them. The CDR3 is made up of 15 amino acids. The CDR3 sequence is CASSQAGSTNYGYTF. The CDR3 nucleotides read TGTGCCAGCAGCCAGGCGGGGAGCACGAACTATGGCTACACCTTC.

This sequence joins TRBV18 and TRBJ2-7; 7 bases are shared with TRBD1. Germline V gene sequence: CDR1 KGHSH, CDR2 LQKENI. There are 13 residues in the CDR3. The V gene end was trimmed by 3 bases and the J gene end by 1 base; junction bases not matched to a gene: 0. The CDR3 loop reads CASSPTGSYEQYF. DNA for the CDR3: TGTGCCAGCTCACCGACAGGGTCCTACGAGCAGTACTTC.

The chain couples TRBV5-3 to TRBJ2-4, with D maybe TRBD1 (5 bases). Being an ORF, TRBV5-3 has a function that is uncertain. V gave up 4 bases and J gave up 0 bases, with 20 bases separating them. This CDR3 region has 18 residues. This chain's CDR3 is CARSDRKRQILAKNIQYF. The CDR3, as DNA: TGTGCCAGAAGCGATAGGAAGAGACAGATTCTAGCCAAAAACATTCAGTACTTC.

The chain recombines TRBV9 with TRBJ2-3; a weak D match, TRBD1 (5 bases). Germline V CDR1 and CDR2: SGDLS, YYNGEE. V lost 3 bases and J lost 6, with 14 bases in between. The CDR3 is made up of 14 amino acids. CDR3 residues: CASSAVPQGDTQYF. Here the CDR3 DNA reads TGTGCCAGCAGCGCCGTACCTCAGGGCGATACGCAGTATTTT.

The chain combines TRBV15 with TRBJ2-2; D gene unclear. The CDR3 is made up of 15 amino acids. Germline V lookup: CDR1 LNHNV, CDR2 YYDKDF (reference sequence). V gave up 1 base and J gave up 3 bases, with 9 bases separating them. The DNA of the CDR3 is TGTGCCACCAGCAGAGTTGCAGCGTACACCGGGGAGCTGTTTTTT. This translates into CATSRVAAYTGELFF.

The rearrangement uses TRBV5-1 and TRBJ2-7, with TRBD2 matching over 11 bases. The CDR3 is made up of 14 amino acids. The ends lost 2 bases at V and 6 bases at J; junction bases unmatched: 4. CDR1 and CDR2 from the germline V gene are SGHRS and YFSETQ. In DNA, the CDR3 is TGCGCCAGCAGCTTCCTAGCGGGGGGTGGCGAGCAGTACTTC. It codes for CASSFLAGGGEQYF. Drawing the rest from reference TRBV5-1 and TRBJ2-7, the complete variable domain is KAGVTQTPRYLIKTRGQQVTLSCSPISGHRSVSWYQQTPGQGLQFLFEYFSETQRNKGNFPGRFSGRQFSNSRSEMNVSTLELGDSALYLCASSFLAGGGEQYFGPGTRLTVT.

This clone has just one count. This chain links TRBV5-4 with TRBJ2-7, with 7 bases aligning to TRBD1. With 3 bases clipped from V and 0 bases from J, the junction kept 0 bases outside the gene matches. The CDR3 is made up of 13 amino acids. Germline assignment: CDR1 SGHNT and CDR2 YYREEE (reference sequence). The CDR3 reads CASSWDSSYEQYF. Here the CDR3 DNA reads TGTGCCAGCAGCTGGGACAGCTCCTACGAGCAGTACTTC. Supplemented by reference TRBV5-4 and TRBJ2-7, the full variable domain reads ETGVTQSPTHLIKTRGQQVTLRCSSQSGHNTVSWYQQALGQGPQFIFQYYREEENGRGNFPPRFSGLQFPNYSSELNVNALELDDSALYLCASSWDSSYEQYFGPGTRLTVT.

V gene TRBV7-2 combines with J gene TRBJ2-5; 7 positions match TRBD2. Trimming cost V 3 bases and J 1 base; bases outside gene matches: 2. The CDR3 covers 14 residues. Germline CDR1 is SGHTA and CDR2 is FQGNSA. CDR3 nucleotides: TGTGCCAGCAGCTTGGGGGGGTCCCAAGAGACCCAGTACTTC. Translation gives CASSLGGSQETQYF.

The rearrangement joins TRBV7-9 to TRBJ2-1, with 8 bases lining up with TRBD2. J gave up 3 bases and V 3 bases, and 4 bases lay outside the gene matches. There are 15 residues in the CDR3. From germline, CDR1 is SEHNR and CDR2 FQNEAQ (reference sequence). The CDR3, as DNA: TGTGCCAGCAGCTTCCCGGGGGGGCTCTACAATGAGCAGTTCTTC. Translated: CASSFPGGLYNEQFF.

This chain links TRBV9 with TRBJ2-7, with TRBD1 identical over 11 bases. The CDR3 sequence is 17 residues long. CDR1 SGDLS and CDR2 YYNGEE come from the germline V gene. J was trimmed by 5 bases and V by 4 bases; bases with no gene match: 14. The CDR3 bases are TGTGCCAGCAGCCGACTGCTCGGGACAGGGGGAATCCACGAGCAGTACTTC. Its translation is CASSRLLGTGGIHEQYF.

The chain recombines TRBV12-5 with TRBJ2-5, with 12 bases matching TRBD2. The assigned J gene may be wrong: the sequence end matches TRBJ2-7 better. Germline V gene sequence: CDR1 LGHNT, CDR2 FRNRAP. The CDR3 has 15 residues. The CDR3 coding sequence is TGTGCTAGTGGTCCGAGACTAGCGGGAGTAGACGAGCAGTACTTC. Translating gives CASGPRLAGVDEQYF.

Regarding this clone: In the same sample, other DNA sequences code for this CDR3. CDR3 protein: CASSVGDEQYF. The CDR3 DNA is TGTGCCAGCAGCGTAGGAGACGAGCAGTACTTC. The gene calls are TRBV9 and TRBJ2-7, with D unresolved. V was cut by 0 bases and J by 5 bases, with 3 bases left in between. CDR3 size: 11 residues. From germline, CDR1 is SGDLS and CDR2 YYNGEE.

In the case of this clone: At the DNA level, this CDR3 is encoded by other sequences in the same sample as well. The chain joins TRBV19 to TRBJ2-7, with D perhaps TRBD1 (6 bases). Germline values: CDR1 LNHDA, CDR2 SQIVND (reference sequence). Trimming took 4 bases from V and 5 from J, leaving 9 bases between them. CDR3 size: 12 residues. The DNA for the CDR3 is TGTGCCAGTAGTACCCAGGGGCACGAGCAGTACTTC. Its translation: CASSTQGHEQYF.

This clone has a single count. The gene calls are TRBV6-5 and TRBJ1-2, with D possibly matching TRBD1 (5 bases). Germline CDR1 and CDR2: MNHEY and SVGAGI. The length of the CDR3 is 14 residues. V gave up 1 base and J gave up 8 bases, with 14 bases separating them. DNA for the CDR3: TGTGCCAGCAGTTACTATCAGGGAAGTAGGGGCTACACCTTC. Its translation is CASSYYQGSRGYTF.